This TCR beta chain was documented in a study of shared clonotypes between healthy human individuals. Whole-study findings and limits: Donor scarcity curtailed the genetic and exposure-history diversity represented herein.

All donors were healthy HIV-negative adults lacking recent acute infections or vaccinations. CDR1 and CDR2 from the germline V gene are SGHNT and YYREEE (reference sequence). Germline trimming cut 0 bases from V and 7 bases from J; bases unmatched to any gene: 13. The CDR3 is made up of 16 amino acids. Only in-frame clones appear in the TCRdb table, and some are missing; sequencing was by immunoSEQ multiplex PCR. The repertoire holds roughly 500,000 clones, with 90% to 97% as singletons. For this clone: The antigen is undetermined.

This TCR derives from a woman in her thirties in good health. The V call is TRBV5-4, the J call TRBJ2-7; 7 bases are a match to TRBD2. Source material: naive CD4+ T cells sorted from blood. Subset given: CD45RA+ positively selected. This chain's CDR3 is CASSLGQSGTPGEQYF. The CDR3 region has the DNA TGTGCCAGCAGCTTGGGCCAAAGCGGGACTCCGGGGGAGCAGTACTTC.